The 29 T cell receptor beta chains reported below all come from one sample, sequenced in a study of Graves' ophthalmopathy and Graves' hyperthyroidism. RNA transcripts were the template, and TCR beta CDR3 regions were amplified from them. HTBI-primed first-round RT-PCR preceded second-round multiplex PCR. From the multiplex PCR reads, TCRdb called clonotypes with MiXCR, one entry per CDR3 protein. The table lists about 210,000 distinct CDR3 sequences, 25% to 30% of them singletons. The sequencing sample was made of peripheral blood. These receptors all stem from a man over 45 with Graves' ophthalmopathy.

This clonotype has at least ten counts. This chain links TRBV5-1 with TRBJ1-1; perhaps TRBD1 as D (6 bases). The CDR3 is 15 amino acids. V lost 4 bases, J lost 0 bases, and 13 bases lay in between. CDR1 and CDR2 (germline): SGHRS, YFSETQ. The chain's CDR3 is CASSRGAGMNTEAFF. The DNA for the CDR3 is TGCGCCAGCAGCCGGGGGGCGGGTATGAACACTGAAGCTTTCTTT.

This clonotype appeared many times. The chain uses TRBV28 and TRBJ2-7, with 7 nucleotides matching TRBD1. With V trimmed by 6 bases and J by 4 bases, 9 bases remained unmatched. Germline assignment: CDR1 MDHEN and CDR2 SYDVKM. The CDR3 contains 14 residues. The CDR3 is CASSRQGQRYEQYF. The CDR3 bases are TGTGCCAGCAGCCGACAGGGTCAACGTTACGAGCAGTACTTC.

This chain links TRBV6-2 or TRBV6-3 with TRBJ2-2; D uncertain. Per germline, CDR1 MNHEY and CDR2 SVGEGT. The CDR3 consists of 11 residues. Trimming removed 2 bases from V and 8 bases from J, with 3 bases in between. CDR3 coding DNA: TGTGCCAGCAGTTACGGGGGGGAGCTGTTTTTT. Amino acid sequence: CASSYGGELFF.

This clonotype was seen at least ten times. The chain recombines TRBV6-2 or TRBV6-3 with TRBJ2-3; unclear D gene. Looked up from germline, CDR1 is MNHEY and CDR2 is SVGEGT. Trimming removed 6 bases at V and 2 bases at J, with 15 bases between. The CDR3 has 15 residues. CDR3 bases: TGTGCCAGCAGGACTGCGGTCCTTGCCACAGATACGCAGTATTTT. Amino acids: CASRTAVLATDTQYF.

This clonotype showed up many times. The chain employs TRBV10-1 and TRBJ1-5; a possible D gene is TRBD1 (6 bases). Looked up from germline, CDR1 is WNHNN and CDR2 is SYGVQD (reference sequence). Trimming pared 0 bases from V and 7 bases from J, leaving 10 bases between. The CDR3 has 14 amino acids. CDR3 region: CASSESGAAQPQHF. The CDR3 DNA reads TGCGCCAGCAGTGAGTCGGGGGCGGCCCAGCCCCAGCATTTT.

This clonotype was picked up many times. The chain couples TRBV3-1 to TRBJ1-6; the D gene is possibly TRBD1 (5 bases). V lost 8 bases and J 9 bases, leaving 11 bases between the germline ends. The germline gives CDR1 LGHDT, CDR2 YNNKEL (reference sequence). The CDR3 is 12 amino acids. This CDR3 is CASAYGGSPLHF. The CDR3 nucleotides are TGTGCCAGCGCATATGGGGGTTCACCCCTCCACTTT.

This clonotype was recorded at least ten times. This chain links TRBV6-2 or TRBV6-3 with TRBJ1-1, with TRBD1 matching over 12 bases. This CDR3 is 15 amino acids long. The V gene end was trimmed by 5 bases and the J gene end by 10 bases; junction bases not matched to a gene: 11. From germline, CDR1 is MNHEY and CDR2 SVGEGT. CDR3 amino acids: CASSTPRDRGRRAFF. The CDR3 DNA sequence: TGTGCCAGCAGTACCCCTCGGGACAGGGGGCGCCGAGCTTTCTTT.

The gene calls are TRBV19 and TRBJ2-5; the D call may be TRBD1 or TRBD2 (5 bases each). CDR3 length: 13 residues. Germline CDR1 is LNHDA and CDR2 is SQIVND (reference sequence). V was trimmed by 7 bases and J by 4 bases, leaving 13 bases between them. CDR3 nucleotides: TGTGCCAGTACTCAAGAGGGACGAGAGACCCAGTACTTC. Encoded protein: CASTQEGRETQYF.

This clonotype showed up many times. The rearrangement links TRBV7-8 to TRBJ2-5, with TRBD1 as a possible D gene (6 bases). With 5 bases removed from V and 5 bases from J, the gap between germline ends came to 21 bases. Germline CDR1 is SGHVS and CDR2 is FQNEAQ. There are 16 residues in the CDR3. The CDR3 sequence is CASSPHRGSSDETQYF. The CDR3 nucleotides are TGTGCCAGCAGCCCTCATAGGGGGTCGAGCGACGAGACCCAGTACTTC.

The gene calls are TRBV6-1 and TRBJ1-1, with D uncertain. V gave up 6 bases and J gave up 0 bases, with 8 bases separating them. Germline V lookup: CDR1 MNHNS, CDR2 SASEGT. The CDR3 loop spans 13 amino acids. CDR3 nucleotide sequence: TGTGCCAGCAGGCTTACCATGAACACTGAAGCTTTCTTT. The encoded protein is CASRLTMNTEAFF.

Written as DNA, the CDR3 is TGTGCCAGCAGTTTCGGGGGGCCAAGACACACTGAAGCTTTCTTT. The encoded protein is CASSFGGPRHTEAFF. The rearrangement joins TRBV28 to TRBJ1-1, with TRBD1 as a possible D gene (6 bases). Trimming took 3 bases from V and 3 from J, leaving 14 bases between them. CDR1 and CDR2 from the germline V gene are MDHEN and SYDVKM. The CDR3 totals 15 residues.

This clonotype has at least ten counts. The chain uses TRBV19 and TRBJ1-5, with D possibly being TRBD1 (6 bases). The CDR3 spans 15 residues. V dropped 3 bases and J dropped 7 bases, with 16 bases sitting between them. Germline V gene lookup returns CDR1 LNHDA and CDR2 SQIVND (reference sequence). CDR3 sequence: CASSMTSGERQPQHF. Here the CDR3 DNA reads TGTGCCAGTAGTATGACGTCAGGGGAGCGGCAGCCCCAGCATTTT.

The J gene is TRBJ2-5, the V gene TRBV6-5; 12 bases are shared with TRBD2. Trimming cost V 4 bases and J 4 bases; bases outside gene matches: 7. The CDR3 spans 16 residues. The germline V gene has CDR1 MNHEY and CDR2 SVGAGI. CDR3 DNA: TGTGCCAGCAGTTCGACTAGCGGGAGATATTCAGAGACCCAGTACTTC. Amino acid sequence: CASSSTSGRYSETQYF.

This clonotype was picked up many times. J is TRBJ2-5 and V is TRBV5-1, with 9 bases identical to TRBD2. The CDR3 is made up of 14 amino acids. The V and J ends lost 5 bases and 3 bases, in that order; junction bases with no gene match: 5. CDR1 and CDR2 (germline): SGHRS, YFSETQ. This CDR3 is CASSSGTSKETQYF. The CDR3 coding sequence is TGCGCCAGCAGTTCCGGGACTAGCAAAGAGACCCAGTACTTC.

This clonotype was recorded at least ten times. This chain connects TRBV20-1 to TRBJ1-5, with 7 bases fitting TRBD1. Germline lookup yields CDR1 DFQATT and CDR2 SNEGSKA (reference sequence). The V gene end was trimmed by 6 bases and the J gene end by 7 bases; junction bases not matched to a gene: 9. This CDR3 is built from 13 residues. The CDR3: CSAKGASGQPQHF. The DNA for the CDR3 is TGCAGTGCAAAGGGGGCTTCGGGGCAGCCCCAGCATTTT.

This clonotype was counted many times. The chain uses TRBV5-1 and TRBJ2-7, with D unresolved. This CDR3 spans 13 amino acids. V was trimmed by 0 bases and J by 8 bases, leaving 12 bases between them. CDR1 is SGHRS and CDR2 is YFSETQ in the germline V gene. The CDR3 is CASSLAYQEKQYF. The CDR3 DNA sequence: TGCGCCAGCAGCTTGGCCTATCAGGAAAAGCAGTACTTC.

At least ten counts were recorded for this clonotype. V gene TRBV11-2 combines with J gene TRBJ1-2; D uncertain. CDR1 is SGHAT and CDR2 is FQNNGV in the germline V gene. V was pared by 5 bases and J by 4 bases, with 17 bases between. The CDR3 length is 15 residues. Here the CDR3 reads CASSGFVAGGYGYTF. The DNA of the CDR3 is TGTGCCAGCAGCGGTTTCGTAGCGGGAGGCTATGGCTACACCTTC.

This clonotype was detected many times. This sequence joins TRBV5-4 and TRBJ2-2, with D maybe TRBD2 (5 bases). CDR1 and CDR2 (germline): SGHNT, YYREEE (reference sequence). V lost 4 bases and J 2 bases, leaving 9 bases between the germline ends. The CDR3 runs 14 residues. As DNA, the CDR3 is TGTGCCAGCAGCCCGAGGACTAACACCGGGGAGCTGTTTTTT. Translating gives CASSPRTNTGELFF.

The chain joins TRBV6-5 to TRBJ1-1; 9 bases agree with TRBD1. This CDR3 has 14 amino acids. The J segment lost 4 bases and the V segment lost 2 bases, leaving 2 bases of the junction unmatched. Germline V gene lookup returns CDR1 MNHEY and CDR2 SVGAGI. This CDR3 reads CASSYRQGGTEAFF. The CDR3 DNA reads TGTGCCAGCAGTTACCGACAGGGGGGCACTGAAGCTTTCTTT.

The J gene is TRBJ2-7, the V gene TRBV24-1; perhaps TRBD1 as D (5 bases). The length of the CDR3 is 15 residues. The germline V and J ends were trimmed by 4 bases and 0 bases, with 12 bases remaining between them. Germline CDR1 is KGHDR and CDR2 is SFDVKD. CDR3 nucleotides: TGTGCCACCAGTGACTCTGGACAAGACTCCTACGAGCAGTACTTC. Its translation: CATSDSGQDSYEQYF.

This clonotype was recorded many times. The rearrangement links TRBV6-5 to TRBJ1-2, with TRBD1 matching 8 bases. The germline V gene has CDR1 MNHEY and CDR2 SVGAGI. The V segment lost 2 bases and the J segment 4 bases; nucleotides outside the gene matches: 3. The CDR3 has 14 residues. The DNA for the CDR3 is TGTGCCAGCAGTTACCGGGACAGGTCCTATGGCTACACCTTC. This gives the protein CASSYRDRSYGYTF.

This clonotype was detected ten times or more. The chain links TRBV29-1 to TRBJ2-7; either TRBD1 or TRBD2 may fit D (5 bases each). V was trimmed by 6 bases and J by 3 bases, leaving 9 bases between them. This CDR3 has 11 residues. The germline V gene encodes CDR1 SQVTM and CDR2 ANQGSEA. The CDR3 loop reads CSVGTDYEQYF. The DNA of the CDR3 is TGCAGCGTCGGGACGGACTACGAGCAGTACTTC.

The genes are TRBV5-8 and TRBJ2-7, with D maybe TRBD1 (5 bases). Germline-derived CDR1 and CDR2 are SGHTS and YDEGEE. V was shortened by 0 bases and J by 5 bases, with 12 bases between the two germline ends. This CDR3 has 14 residues. The CDR3 spells CASSLEGVGNEQYF. Here the CDR3 DNA reads TGTGCCAGCAGCTTGGAAGGGGTCGGCAACGAGCAGTACTTC.

The CDR3: CSVEADFGTQYF. The CDR3 DNA follows: TGCAGCGTTGAAGCGGACTTCGGGACCCAGTACTTC. This sequence joins TRBV29-1 and TRBJ2-5; possible D gene TRBD2, 5 bases. Germline CDR1 is SQVTM and CDR2 is ANQGSEA. Trimming shortened V by 1 base and J by 7 bases, and 10 bases separated the two germline ends. CDR3 size: 12 residues.

This clonotype was found many times. The chain couples TRBV7-2 to TRBJ1-5, with TRBD1 matching 8 bases. The germline gives CDR1 SGHTA, CDR2 FQGNSA. The CDR3 extends over 15 amino acids. J was trimmed by 2 bases and V by 7 bases; bases with no gene match: 7. In DNA, the CDR3 is TGTGCCAGCAACGGACAGGGCGGACGCAATCAGCCCCAGCATTTT. It specifies CASNGQGGRNQPQHF.

The chain links TRBV12-3 or TRBV12-4 to TRBJ1-2; D is undetermined. V was trimmed by 8 bases and J by 5 bases, leaving 18 bases between them. The CDR3 is made up of 14 amino acids. CDR3 bases: TGTGCCAGCCTCATCGGACCGCCCTCTTATGGCTACACCTTC. The encoded protein is CASLIGPPSYGYTF.

The chain recombines TRBV6-2 or TRBV6-3 with TRBJ1-1, with 8 nucleotides matching TRBD1. Trimming cost V 5 bases and J 4 bases; bases outside gene matches: 9. The CDR3 has 15 amino acids. Germline-derived CDR1 and CDR2 are MNHEY and SVGEGT. The CDR3 protein is CASSSRGTGITEAFF. The CDR3 DNA follows: TGTGCCAGCAGTAGTCGCGGGACAGGTATCACTGAAGCTTTCTTT.

The chain links TRBV4-1 to TRBJ2-7; D gene ambiguous. From germline, CDR1 is MGHRA and CDR2 YSYEKL. The CDR3 contains 15 residues. With 3 bases removed from V and 5 bases from J, the gap between germline ends came to 17 bases. The CDR3 is CASSHRADGANEQYF. The CDR3 DNA reads TGCGCCAGCAGCCACCGAGCCGACGGTGCTAACGAGCAGTACTTC.

V and J are TRBV11-2 and TRBJ2-2; either TRBD1 or TRBD2 may supply D (5 bases each). Germline V gene lookup returns CDR1 SGHAT and CDR2 FQNNGV. The CDR3 totals 17 residues. The V gene lost 4 bases and the J gene lost 2 bases, with 17 bases spanning the gap. CDR3 protein: CASSSRPGTANTGELFF. DNA of the CDR3: TGTGCCAGCAGCTCACGACCCGGGACGGCAAACACCGGGGAGCTGTTTTTT.